The 7 T cell receptor beta chains reported below all come from one sample, sequenced in a study of T cells in Graves' hyperthyroidism and ophthalmopathy. From RNA transcripts, TCR beta CDR3 regions were amplified. During a first-round RT-PCR of the TCR CDR3, the HTBI primer set was used. MiXCR, run by TCRdb on the multiplex PCR reads, gives a single entry per CDR3 protein. Of under 400,000 distinct CDR3 sequences in the sample, around 25% were seen once. Specimen: blood. Receptors originate from a man between 45 and 60 years old with Graves' hyperthyroidism.

This clonotype was seen a few times. This chain uses TRBV5-1 with TRBJ2-3, with 13 bases identical to TRBD2. The CDR3 extends over 16 amino acids. The J segment lost 10 bases and the V segment lost 6 bases, leaving 14 bases of the junction unmatched. Germline V gene lookup returns CDR1 SGHRS and CDR2 YFSETQ. The CDR3 is CASNPAGTSGTQPQYF. CDR3 coding DNA: TGCGCCAGCAATCCAGCCGGGACTAGCGGGACCCAGCCGCAGTATTTT.

The V and J genes are TRBV7-3 and TRBJ1-5, with D possibly TRBD1 on 5 matching bases. CDR1 is SGHTA and CDR2 is FQGTGA in the germline V gene. The CDR3 is 16 residues long. Trimming took off 2 bases at V and 0 bases at J, with 11 bases between the two ends. Written as DNA, the CDR3 is TGTGCCAGCAGCTTAGCGGCGGGGGATAGCAATCAGCCCCAGCATTTT. As protein: CASSLAAGDSNQPQHF.

There are many counts of this clonotype. The CDR3 is CASSLGPGTEAFF. The CDR3 nucleotides read TGTGCCAGCAGCTTAGGTCCGGGCACTGAAGCTTTCTTT. The rearrangement joins TRBV11-2 to TRBJ1-1; D remains unclear. The V gene lost 1 base and the J gene lost 4 bases, with 7 bases spanning the gap. The CDR3 runs to 13 residues. Per the germline V gene, CDR1 is SGHAT and CDR2 is FQNNGV.

The table lists this clonotype with a few counts. V is TRBV12-3 or TRBV12-4 and J is TRBJ1-6, with D perhaps matching TRBD1 (5 bases). This CDR3 has 13 amino acids. V was pared by 5 bases and J by 10 bases, with 12 bases between. Written as DNA, the CDR3 is TGTGCCAGCAGTCGGGACGGGGGATCACCCCTCCACTTT. It is translated as CASSRDGGSPLHF.

This clonotype has ten or more counts. V usage is TRBV11-2 and J usage is TRBJ2-7; D is possibly TRBD1 (6 bases). Per germline, CDR1 SGHAT and CDR2 FQNNGV. V shed 6 bases and J shed 0 bases, with 9 bases lying between them. This CDR3 comprises 13 residues. The CDR3: CASSSDSSYEQYF. For the CDR3, the DNA is TGTGCCAGCAGTTCGGACAGCTCCTACGAGCAGTACTTC.

Many counts were recorded for this clonotype. This chain links TRBV12-3 or TRBV12-4 with TRBJ2-3; no clear D gene. With 5 bases removed from V and 0 bases from J, the gap between germline ends came to 15 bases. This CDR3 contains 16 residues. Here the CDR3 reads CASSPIGSESTDTQYF. CDR3 DNA sequence: TGTGCCAGCAGTCCCATAGGGTCGGAGAGCACAGATACGCAGTATTTT.

This clonotype has a count of ten or more. The CDR3 region has the DNA TGTGCCAGCAGCTTAGAGGCGGGAGGCCCCCGGAATGAGCAGTTCTTC. Translating it yields CASSLEAGGPRNEQFF. The chain has TRBV7-6 and TRBJ2-1, with 8 nucleotides matching TRBD2. V lost 1 base, J lost 7 bases, and 9 bases stayed unmatched. The V gene's germline CDR1 is SGHVS and CDR2 FNYEAQ. This CDR3 is 16 amino acids long.